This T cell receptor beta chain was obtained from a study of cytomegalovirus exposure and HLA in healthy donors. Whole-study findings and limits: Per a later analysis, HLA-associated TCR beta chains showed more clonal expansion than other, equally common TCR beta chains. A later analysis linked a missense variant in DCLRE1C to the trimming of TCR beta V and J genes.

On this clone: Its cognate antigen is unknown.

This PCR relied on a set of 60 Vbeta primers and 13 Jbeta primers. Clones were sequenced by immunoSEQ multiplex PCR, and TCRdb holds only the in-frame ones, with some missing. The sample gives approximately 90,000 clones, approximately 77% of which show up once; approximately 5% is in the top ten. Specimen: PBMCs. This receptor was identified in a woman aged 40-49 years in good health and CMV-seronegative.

CDR3 coding DNA: TGTGCCAGCAGCTTAACCGGGACAGGGAGTGAAAAACTGTTTTTT. The encoded protein is CASSLTGTGSEKLFF. The chain employs TRBV13 and TRBJ1-4, with 9 bases aligning to TRBD1. The CDR3 length is 15 residues. Germline-derived CDR1 and CDR2 are PRHDT and FYEKMQ (reference sequence). With V trimmed by 2 bases and J by 7 bases, 5 bases remained unmatched. Full variable domain (missing parts from reference TRBV13 and TRBJ1-4): AAGVIQSPRHLIKEKRETATLKCYPIPRHDTVYWYQQGPGQDPQFLISFYEKMQSDKGSIPDRFSAQQFSDYHSELNMSSLELGDSALYFCASSLTGTGSEKLFFGSGTQLSVL.